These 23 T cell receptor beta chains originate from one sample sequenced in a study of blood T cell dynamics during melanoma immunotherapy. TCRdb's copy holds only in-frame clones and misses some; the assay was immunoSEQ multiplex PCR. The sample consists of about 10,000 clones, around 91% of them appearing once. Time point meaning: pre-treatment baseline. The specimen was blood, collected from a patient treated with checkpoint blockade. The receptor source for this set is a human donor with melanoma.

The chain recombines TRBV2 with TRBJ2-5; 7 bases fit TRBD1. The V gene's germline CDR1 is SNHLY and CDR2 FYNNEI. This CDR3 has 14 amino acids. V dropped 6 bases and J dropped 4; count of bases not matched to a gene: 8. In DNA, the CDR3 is TGTGCCAGCAGACTTACAGGGGTCGGAGAGACCCAGTACTTC. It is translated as CASRLTGVGETQYF.

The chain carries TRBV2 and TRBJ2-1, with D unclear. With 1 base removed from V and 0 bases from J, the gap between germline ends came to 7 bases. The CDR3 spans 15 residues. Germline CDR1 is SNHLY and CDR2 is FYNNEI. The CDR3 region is CASSEGVSSYNEQFF. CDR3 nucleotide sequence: TGTGCCAGCAGTGAAGGCGTTAGCTCCTACAATGAGCAGTTCTTC. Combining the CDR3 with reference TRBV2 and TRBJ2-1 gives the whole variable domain EPEVTQTPSHQVTQMGQEVILRCVPISNHLYFYWYRQILGQKVEFLVSFYNNEISEKSEIFDDQFSVERPDGSNFTLKIRSTKLEDSAMYFCASSEGVSSYNEQFFGPGTRLTVL.

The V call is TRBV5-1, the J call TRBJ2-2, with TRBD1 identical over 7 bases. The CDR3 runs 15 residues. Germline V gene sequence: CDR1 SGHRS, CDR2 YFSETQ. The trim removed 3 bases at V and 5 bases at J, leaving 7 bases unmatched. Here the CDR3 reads CASSWGTEGTGELFF. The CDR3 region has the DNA TGCGCCAGCAGCTGGGGGACAGAGGGGACCGGGGAGCTGTTTTTT.

The CDR3 sequence is CASSLQGAYEQYF. The CDR3 region has the DNA TGTGCCAGCAGCCTCCAGGGGGCCTACGAGCAGTACTTC. The V gene is TRBV5-5, the J gene TRBJ2-7, with 7 bases lining up with TRBD1. J was trimmed by 2 bases and V by 4 bases; bases with no gene match: 3. There are 13 residues in the CDR3. Per the germline V gene, CDR1 is SGHKS and CDR2 is YYEKEE (reference sequence).

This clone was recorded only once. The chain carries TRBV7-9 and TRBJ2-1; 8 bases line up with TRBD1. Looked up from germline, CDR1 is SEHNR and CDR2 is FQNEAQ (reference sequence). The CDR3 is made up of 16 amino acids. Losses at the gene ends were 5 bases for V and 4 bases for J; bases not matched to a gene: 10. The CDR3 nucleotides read TGTGCCAGCAGCCCGCACCGGGACAGGAGATACAATGAGCAGTTCTTC. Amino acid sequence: CASSPHRDRRYNEQFF.

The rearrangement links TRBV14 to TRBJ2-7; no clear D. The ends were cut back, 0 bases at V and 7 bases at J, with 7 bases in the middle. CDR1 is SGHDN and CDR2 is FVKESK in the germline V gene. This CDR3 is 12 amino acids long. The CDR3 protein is CASSQDRWEQYF. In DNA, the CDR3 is TGTGCCAGCAGCCAAGATAGATGGGAGCAGTACTTC. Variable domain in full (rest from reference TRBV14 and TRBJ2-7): EAGVTQFPSHSVIEKGQTVTLRCDPISGHDNLYWYRRVMGKEIKFLLHFVKESKQDESGMPNNRFLAERTGGTYSTLKVQPAELEDSGVYFCASSQDRWEQYFGPGTRLTVT.

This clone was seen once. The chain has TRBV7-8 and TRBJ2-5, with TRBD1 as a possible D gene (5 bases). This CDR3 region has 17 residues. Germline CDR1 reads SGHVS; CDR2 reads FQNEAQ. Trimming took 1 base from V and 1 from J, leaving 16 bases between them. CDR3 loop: CASSLVHGAVGQETQYF. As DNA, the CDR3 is TGTGCCAGCAGCTTAGTCCATGGGGCAGTCGGCCAAGAGACCCAGTACTTC.

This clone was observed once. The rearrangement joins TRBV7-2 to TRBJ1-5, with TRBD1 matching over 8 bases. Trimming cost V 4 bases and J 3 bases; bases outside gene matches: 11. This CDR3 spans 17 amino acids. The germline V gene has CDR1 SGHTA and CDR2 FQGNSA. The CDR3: CASSSGGGGYPNQPQHF. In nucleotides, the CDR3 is TGTGCCAGCAGCTCAGGGGGCGGGGGGTACCCCAATCAGCCCCAGCATTTT.

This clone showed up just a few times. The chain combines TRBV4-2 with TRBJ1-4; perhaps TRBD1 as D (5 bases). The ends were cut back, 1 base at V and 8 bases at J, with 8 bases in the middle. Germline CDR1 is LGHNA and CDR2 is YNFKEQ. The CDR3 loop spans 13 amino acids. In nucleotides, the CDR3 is TGTGCCAGCAGCCAAGCCAGGGACGAAAAACTGTTTTTT. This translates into CASSQARDEKLFF.

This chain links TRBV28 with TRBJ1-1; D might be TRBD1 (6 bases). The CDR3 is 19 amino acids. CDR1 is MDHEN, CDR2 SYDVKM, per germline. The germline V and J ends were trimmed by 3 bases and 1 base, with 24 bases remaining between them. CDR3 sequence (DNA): TGTGCCAGCAGTTTCAGCAGTTTACTGGACAGTAGACCGAACACTGAAGCTTTCTTT. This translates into CASSFSSLLDSRPNTEAFF. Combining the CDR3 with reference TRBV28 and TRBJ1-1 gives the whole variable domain DVKVTQSSRYLVKRTGEKVFLECVQDMDHENMFWYRQDPGLGLRLIYFSYDVKMKEKGDIPEGYSVSREKKERFSLILESASTNQTSMYLCASSFSSLLDSRPNTEAFFGQGTRLTVV.

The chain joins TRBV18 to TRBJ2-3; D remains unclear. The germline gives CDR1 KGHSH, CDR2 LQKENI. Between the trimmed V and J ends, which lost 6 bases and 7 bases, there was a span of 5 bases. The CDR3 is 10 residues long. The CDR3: CASSLHTQYF. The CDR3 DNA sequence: TGTGCCAGCTCCCTCCATACGCAGTATTTT.

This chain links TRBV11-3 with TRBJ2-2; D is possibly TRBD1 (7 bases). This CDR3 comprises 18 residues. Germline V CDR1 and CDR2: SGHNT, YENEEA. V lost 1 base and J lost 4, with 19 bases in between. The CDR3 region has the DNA TGTGCCAGCAGCTTAGGAAACCCAGGGGGGTACGCCACCGGGGAGCTGTTTTTT. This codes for CASSLGNPGGYATGELFF.

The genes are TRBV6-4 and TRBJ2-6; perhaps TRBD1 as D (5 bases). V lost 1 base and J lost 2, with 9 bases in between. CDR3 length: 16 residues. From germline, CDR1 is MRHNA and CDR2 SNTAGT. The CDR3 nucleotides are TGTGCCAGCAGTGACTTGGCAGGGACTGGGGCCAACGTCCTGACTTTC. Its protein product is CASSDLAGTGANVLTF.

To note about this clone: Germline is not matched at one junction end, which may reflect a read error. The CDR3: CASRKGDRGIF. CDR3 sequence (DNA): TGTGCCAGCAGGAAGGGCGACCGGGGGATCTTT. The V call is TRBV2, the J call TRBJ1-1; D might be TRBD1 (5 bases). This CDR3 spans 11 amino acids. The germline V gene encodes CDR1 SNHLY and CDR2 FYNNEI.

In nucleotides, the CDR3 is TGTGCCAGCAGTGCAGGGGCATCCCCTAACTATGGCTACACCTTC. Its translation is CASSAGASPNYGYTF. The chain employs TRBV2 and TRBJ1-2, with TRBD1 as a possible D gene (6 bases). The CDR3 has 15 residues. Trimming cost V 4 bases and J 0 bases, with 12 bases left between them. Germline loops: CDR1 SNHLY, CDR2 FYNNEI.

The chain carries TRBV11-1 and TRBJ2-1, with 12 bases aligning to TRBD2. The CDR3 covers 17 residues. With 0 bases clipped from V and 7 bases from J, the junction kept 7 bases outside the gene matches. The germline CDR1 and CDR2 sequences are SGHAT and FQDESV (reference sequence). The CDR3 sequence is CASSLAGTGLAGNEQFF. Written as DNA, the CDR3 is TGTGCCAGCAGCTTAGCGGGTACAGGACTAGCGGGAAATGAGCAGTTCTTC.

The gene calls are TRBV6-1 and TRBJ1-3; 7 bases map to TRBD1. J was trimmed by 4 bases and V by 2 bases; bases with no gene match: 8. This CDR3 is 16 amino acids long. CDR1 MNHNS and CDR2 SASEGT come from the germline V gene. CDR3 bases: TGTGCCAGCAGTGAAACGACAGGGCATACAGGAAACACCATATATTTT. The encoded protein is CASSETTGHTGNTIYF.

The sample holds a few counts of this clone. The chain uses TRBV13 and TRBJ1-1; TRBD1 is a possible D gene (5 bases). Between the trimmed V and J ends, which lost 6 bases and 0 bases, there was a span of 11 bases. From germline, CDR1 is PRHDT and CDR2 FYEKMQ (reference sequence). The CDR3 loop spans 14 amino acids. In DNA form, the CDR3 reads TGTGCCAGCAGTTCACGGGGGATGAACACTGAAGCTTTCTTT. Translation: CASSSRGMNTEAFF.

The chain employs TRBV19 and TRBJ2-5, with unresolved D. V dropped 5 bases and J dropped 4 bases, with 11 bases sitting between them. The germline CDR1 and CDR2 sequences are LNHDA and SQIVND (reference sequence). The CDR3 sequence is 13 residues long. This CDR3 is CASSAVEAETQYF. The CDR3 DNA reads TGTGCCAGTAGTGCCGTTGAGGCAGAGACCCAGTACTTC.

CDR3: CASTSRGPPYEQYF. The CDR3 coding sequence is TGTGCCAGCACCTCTCGGGGGCCACCCTACGAGCAGTACTTC. The rearrangement links TRBV28 to TRBJ2-7, with D perhaps TRBD1 or TRBD2 (6 bases each). The V gene lost 7 bases and the J gene lost 2 bases, with 15 bases spanning the gap. The CDR3 contains 14 residues. Germline V gene data show CDR1 as MDHEN and CDR2 as SYDVKM.

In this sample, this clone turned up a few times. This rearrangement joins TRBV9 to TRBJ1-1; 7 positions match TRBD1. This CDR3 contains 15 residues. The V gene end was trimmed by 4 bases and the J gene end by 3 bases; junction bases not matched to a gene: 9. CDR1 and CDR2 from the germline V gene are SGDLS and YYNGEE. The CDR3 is CASSPRQGVDTEAFF. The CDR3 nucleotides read TGTGCCAGCAGCCCCAGACAGGGTGTCGACACTGAAGCTTTCTTT.

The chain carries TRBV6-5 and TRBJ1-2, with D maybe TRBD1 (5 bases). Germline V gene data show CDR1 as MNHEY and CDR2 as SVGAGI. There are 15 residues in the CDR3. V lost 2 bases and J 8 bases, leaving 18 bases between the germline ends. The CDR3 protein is CASSYEGGTKGGYTF. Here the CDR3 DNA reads TGTGCCAGCAGTTACGAAGGAGGGACGAAGGGGGGCTACACCTTC.

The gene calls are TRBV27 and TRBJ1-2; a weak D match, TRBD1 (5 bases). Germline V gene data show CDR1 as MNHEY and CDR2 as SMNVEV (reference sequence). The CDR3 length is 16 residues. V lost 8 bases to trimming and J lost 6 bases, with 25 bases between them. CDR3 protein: CASRSEDSTFINGYTF. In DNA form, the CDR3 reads TGTGCCAGCCGATCCGAAGACAGCACCTTCATTAATGGCTACACCTTC.